The source of this TCR beta chain is a study of T cells in Graves' hyperthyroidism and ophthalmopathy. Study context: It was at initial diagnosis, before any treatment, that peripheral blood was collected.

In its sample, this clonotype was seen many times. Its specificity is not known. Deletions cut 2 bases from V and 2 bases from J, with 19 bases between. The CDR3 consists of 18 residues. The germline V gene has CDR1 MDHEN and CDR2 SYDVKM. Points from the study as a whole: A median approximately 6.8 months before onset, the model predicted ophthalmopathy.

Ophthalmopathy patients had Clinical Activity Score at least 3, NOSPECS grade at least 4, duration under 3 months. Lactation, pregnancy, other autoimmune disease or uncontrolled infection excluded patients. Using RNA transcripts as the source, TCR beta CDR3 regions were amplified. HTBI primers were used for first-round RT-PCR of the TCR CDR3. TCRdb re-analysed the multiplex PCR reads in MiXCR, keeping a single row per CDR3 protein. This table holds approximately 330,000 distinct CDR3 sequences, around 13% found once. J is TRBJ1-5 and V is TRBV28; D perhaps matches TRBD1 (6 bases). The source material was blood. The source is a woman between 40 and 50 years old with Graves' ophthalmopathy. CDR3 nucleotide sequence: TGTGCCAGCAGTTTAAGCAGGGGCATCGGATTCGGCAATCAGCCCCAGCATTTT. Translating it yields CASSLSRGIGFGNQPQHF. Based on the CDR3 plus reference TRBV28 and TRBJ1-5, the full variable domain is DVKVTQSSRYLVKRTGEKVFLECVQDMDHENMFWYRQDPGLGLRLIYFSYDVKMKEKGDIPEGYSVSREKKERFSLILESASTNQTSMYLCASSLSRGIGFGNQPQHFGDGTRLSIL.